This TCR beta chain was found in a study of T cells in Graves' hyperthyroidism and ophthalmopathy. Study-level information: Prior to any treatment, at the point of initial diagnosis, peripheral blood was collected.

General study points: Ophthalmopathy prediction by the model preceded onset by a median approximately six months. The blood repertoire included most of the expanded thyroid clonotypes above 0.001.

This clonotype was seen a few times. What it binds is not known. TCR beta CDR3 region amplification was performed from RNA transcripts. The HTBI set primed first-round TCR CDR3 RT-PCR. TCRdb re-derived calls from the multiplex PCR reads in MiXCR, one entry per CDR3 protein. The table lists under 600,000 distinct CDR3 sequences, approximately 16% of them singletons. V shed 11 bases, J shed 9 bases, and the junction held 7 bases outside the gene matches. The length of the CDR3 is 11 residues. From germline, CDR1 is ENHRY and CDR2 SYGVKD. The PBMCs had their origin in 7.5 to 10 ml of fresh peripheral blood.

The genes are TRBV10-3 and TRBJ2-1; 7 bases are shared with TRBD2. The TCR comes from a woman between 35 and 50 years old with Graves' ophthalmopathy. The sequencing input was blood. This CDR3 is CAAGEGLEQFF. The CDR3 coding sequence is TGTGCCGCGGGAGAGGGTCTTGAGCAGTTCTTC.